Described below is a single TCR beta chain sequence and its context. These data belong to a study of blood T cell repertoires in COVID-19. Looking at the study overall: Sources were T cells, B-cell-depleted T cells, or PBMCs; the material itself was cDNA or gDNA.

The germline gives CDR1 LGHDT, CDR2 YNNKEL (reference sequence). V trimming: 0 bases; J trimming: 7 bases; junction bases outside the gene matches: 6. The CDR3 runs to 15 residues. This table comes from immunoSEQ multiplex PCR, and its TCRdb copy is limited to in-frame clones, with some not included. The sample comprises a few hundred thousand clones, 75% to 95% of which are singletons, and roughly 6.8% rests with the top ten. Seattle patients were enrolled during active infection and followed longitudinally. The chain is built from TRBV3-1 (or the pseudogene TRBV3-2) and TRBJ1-5, with 7 bases matching TRBD1. Material: peripheral blood. The sequence came from a woman younger than 45 with COVID-19, enrolled during active disease. Here the CDR3 DNA reads TGTGCCAGCAGCCAAGAGGGCAGGGGGAACCAGCCCCAGCATTTT. Translation gives CASSQEGRGNQPQHF.